Following are 30 T cell receptor beta chains from one sample sequenced in a study of T-cell memory formation after mild COVID-19. TCRdb recomputed calls from the 5' RACE reads with MiXCR, one row per CDR3 protein. The sample has around 250,000 distinct CDR3 sequences; 15% to 20% are singletons. Sequences were obtained from PBMCs or a T cell subset sorted from them (not recorded which). Receptors were obtained from a man younger than 30 who had mild COVID-19 (a few samples of this study predate the infection). Cell type and time point are not known.

The J gene is TRBJ2-3, the V gene TRBV4-1, with D unresolved. V dropped 1 base and J dropped 2 bases, with 10 bases sitting between them. CDR1 and CDR2 from the germline V gene are MGHRA and YSYEKL. This CDR3 is 15 amino acids long. CDR3 loop: CASSQVGTITDTQYF. CDR3 DNA: TGCGCCAGCAGCCAAGTAGGAACTATCACAGATACGCAGTATTTT.

This clonotype was observed a handful of times. The J gene is TRBJ2-2, the V gene TRBV29-1, with D possibly TRBD1 on 5 matching bases. Germline CDR1 reads SQVTM; CDR2 reads ANQGSEA. V lost 6 bases and J lost 3, with 11 bases in between. The CDR3 consists of 13 residues. The CDR3 here is CSVLRVDTGELFF. CDR3 sequence (DNA): TGCAGCGTACTCAGGGTGGACACCGGGGAGCTGTTTTTT.

The V call is TRBV5-1, the J call TRBJ1-1; D perhaps matches TRBD1 (6 bases). Trimming removed 6 bases from V and 2 bases from J, with 11 bases in between. Per the germline V gene, CDR1 is SGHRS and CDR2 is YFSETQ. CDR3 size: 13 residues. Here the CDR3 reads CASTTTGNTEAFF. The CDR3 bases are TGCGCCAGCACAACGACAGGAAACACTGAAGCTTTCTTT. The complete variable domain, with remaining parts taken from reference TRBV5-1 and TRBJ1-1, reads KAGVTQTPRYLIKTRGQQVTLSCSPISGHRSVSWYQQTPGQGLQFLFEYFSETQRNKGNFPGRFSGRQFSNSRSEMNVSTLELGDSALYLCASTTTGNTEAFFGQGTRLTVV.

This clonotype came up many times. The genes are TRBV12-3 or TRBV12-4 and TRBJ2-5; 10 positions match TRBD1. CDR3 size: 16 residues. Trimming took 4 bases from V and 5 from J; bases not matched to a gene: 10. In DNA form, the CDR3 reads TGTGCCAGCAGTTCCCCCCGGGACAGGGGCCGGGAGACCCAGTACTTC. Residues: CASSSPRDRGRETQYF.

The CDR3 region has the DNA TGCGCCAGCAGCCCGGGACGGACAGCCTTTAATGAAAAACTGTTTTTT. This sequence encodes CASSPGRTAFNEKLFF. This rearrangement joins TRBV5-1 to TRBJ1-4; TRBD1 might be the D (6 bases). This CDR3 has 16 residues. Germline CDR1 SGHRS, CDR2 YFSETQ. Trimming took off 4 bases at V and 4 bases at J, with 17 bases between the two ends.

This clonotype came up many times. The V gene is TRBV12-3 or TRBV12-4, the J gene TRBJ1-1; D gene unclear. V was trimmed by 7 bases and J by 6 bases, leaving 24 bases between them. This CDR3 spans 16 amino acids. CDR3 bases: TGTGCCAGCACCCCCTTAGAACATCCGGGTGGGGCTGAAGCTTTCTTT. It encodes CASTPLEHPGGAEAFF.

This clonotype showed up just a few times. V gene TRBV12-3 or TRBV12-4 combines with J gene TRBJ2-6; weak D call: TRBD2 (5 bases). The CDR3 consists of 15 residues. V shed 6 bases and J shed 2 bases, with 11 bases lying between them. The CDR3 bases are TGTGCCAGCAGCCGGGATGGAGCTGGGGCCAACGTCCTGACTTTC. As protein: CASSRDGAGANVLTF.

In its sample, this clonotype was seen many times. The chain uses TRBV12-3 or TRBV12-4 and TRBJ1-5; TRBD1 matches 10 bases. The CDR3 is 13 amino acids. The V segment lost 6 bases and the J segment 5 bases; nucleotides outside the gene matches: 1. CDR3 region: CASRGTGDQPQHF. For the CDR3, the DNA is TGTGCCAGCAGGGGGACAGGGGATCAGCCCCAGCATTTT.

The table lists this clonotype with many counts. The V gene is TRBV7-2, the J gene TRBJ2-5; perhaps TRBD2 as D (5 bases). This CDR3 is built from 14 residues. The V end was cut by 1 base, the J end by 3 bases, with 9 bases between. The germline gives CDR1 SGHTA, CDR2 FQGNSA. The CDR3 sequence is CASSLVTGKETQYF. For the CDR3, the DNA is TGTGCCAGCAGCTTAGTAACGGGAAAAGAGACCCAGTACTTC.

This clonotype was recorded a few times. The gene calls are TRBV27 and TRBJ2-6; 9 bases line up with TRBD1. With 3 bases clipped from V and 0 bases from J, the junction kept 9 bases outside the gene matches. The CDR3 runs to 19 residues. The germline gives CDR1 MNHEY, CDR2 SMNVEV (reference sequence). The CDR3 is CASSLGEGTGPSGANVLTF. For the CDR3, the DNA is TGTGCCAGCAGTTTGGGGGAGGGGACAGGGCCCTCTGGGGCCAACGTCCTGACTTTC. Full variable domain (missing parts from reference TRBV27 and TRBJ2-6): EAQVTQNPRYLITVTGKKLTVTCSQNMNHEYMSWYRQDPGLGLRQIYYSMNVEVTDKGDVPEGYKVSRKEKRNFPLILESPSPNQTSLYFCASSLGEGTGPSGANVLTFGAGSRLTVL.

This clonotype has only a few counts. As DNA, the CDR3 is TGCAGCGTTGAGAGACAGGGGACGGGCACTGAAGCTTTCTTT. Residues: CSVERQGTGTEAFF. The gene calls are TRBV29-1 and TRBJ1-1; 8 nucleotides line up with TRBD1. Germline V gene lookup returns CDR1 SQVTM and CDR2 ANQGSEA. V shed 3 bases, J shed 4 bases, and the junction held 7 bases outside the gene matches. This CDR3 comprises 14 residues.

The chain links TRBV7-2 to TRBJ1-2, with a tentative D call TRBD1 (5 bases). The CDR3 totals 14 residues. V was pared by 1 base and J by 2 bases, with 8 bases between. CDR1 and CDR2 (germline): SGHTA, FQGNSA. CDR3 in DNA: TGTGCCAGCAGCTTAGGGGCAGGGAACTATGGCTACACCTTC. Amino acid sequence: CASSLGAGNYGYTF.

The table lists this clonotype with many counts. The chain combines TRBV7-3 with TRBJ2-7; 9 bases fit TRBD1. Germline assignment: CDR1 SGHTA and CDR2 FQGTGA. V dropped 5 bases and J dropped 8; count of bases not matched to a gene: 7. CDR3 length equals 13 residues. The CDR3 spells CASSPGQGSKQYF. The CDR3 DNA reads TGTGCCAGCAGCCCTGGACAGGGGAGTAAGCAGTACTTC.

The chain recombines TRBV5-1 with TRBJ2-7, with 7 bases lining up with TRBD1. V dropped 0 bases and J dropped 3; count of bases not matched to a gene: 3. Germline V gene sequence: CDR1 SGHRS, CDR2 YFSETQ. This CDR3 contains 14 residues. The CDR3 loop reads CASSLGDSNYEQYV. The CDR3 coding sequence is TGCGCCAGCAGCTTGGGGGACAGCAACTACGAGCAGTACGTC.

There are a few counts of this clonotype. The V and J genes are TRBV9 and TRBJ2-1, with TRBD2 matching over 9 bases. The V gene's germline CDR1 is SGDLS and CDR2 YYNGEE. V gave up 0 bases and J gave up 8 bases; unmatched junction bases: 6. This CDR3 contains 15 residues. The CDR3 DNA sequence: TGTGCCAGCAGCGTAGCCGGCGGGGGGGCCGATGAGCAGTTCTTC. Its translation is CASSVAGGGADEQFF.

This clonotype was observed a few times. The chain is built from TRBV3-1 and TRBJ2-5; either TRBD1 or TRBD2 may fit D (6 bases each). Trimming removed 4 bases at V and 1 base at J, with 13 bases between. The germline gives CDR1 LGHDT, CDR2 YNNKEL (reference sequence). The CDR3 is 15 amino acids. CDR3 residues: CASSPPPGAQETQYF. In nucleotides, the CDR3 is TGTGCCAGCAGCCCTCCTCCGGGGGCCCAAGAGACCCAGTACTTC.

V usage is TRBV6-2 or TRBV6-3 and J usage is TRBJ2-1, with D unresolved. The ends were cut back, 2 bases at V and 4 bases at J, with 6 bases in the middle. The CDR3 consists of 13 residues. Germline V CDR1 and CDR2: MNHEY, SVGEGT. CDR3 amino acids: CASSYAAYNEQFF. CDR3 DNA sequence: TGTGCCAGCAGTTACGCGGCTTACAATGAGCAGTTCTTC.

This clonotype was picked up a small number of times. The chain combines TRBV9 with TRBJ2-3; TRBD1 agrees at 7 bases. The J segment lost 2 bases and the V segment lost 2 bases, leaving 5 bases of the junction unmatched. CDR3 length: 15 residues. Per germline, CDR1 SGDLS and CDR2 YYNGEE. The CDR3 DNA sequence: TGTGCCAGCAGCGTCCGGGACAGAAACACAGATACGCAGTATTTT. It encodes CASSVRDRNTDTQYF.

V usage is TRBV14 and J usage is TRBJ2-5; unclear D gene. The CDR3 runs 11 residues. The V end lost 1 base, the J end lost 7 bases, and 4 bases lay between the germline ends. Germline V gives CDR1 SGHDN, CDR2 FVKESK. CDR3 loop: CASSQARTQYF. CDR3 bases: TGTGCCAGCAGCCAAGCGAGGACCCAGTACTTC.

This clonotype turned up a few times. The chain has TRBV21-1 and TRBJ2-7. TRBV21-1 is labeled a pseudogene. There are 15 residues in the CDR3. The CDR3 here is CASSKVLAQSYEQYF. DNA of the CDR3: TGTGCCAGCAGCAAAGTGCTAGCACAATCCTACGAGCAGTACTTC.

This rearrangement joins TRBV7-2 to TRBJ1-2; tentatively, D is TRBD1 (6 bases). The CDR3 extends over 13 amino acids. V was clipped by 4 bases and J by 12 bases, with 18 bases between them. Germline V gene data show CDR1 as SGHTA and CDR2 as FQGNSA. The CDR3 coding sequence is TGTGCCAGCAGCTCGAGGGGGGGCGCCGAGGACACCTTC. It codes for CASSSRGGAEDTF.

This clonotype occurred a few times. This rearrangement joins TRBV5-6 to TRBJ1-2; 10 bases agree with TRBD1. CDR3 length equals 14 residues. Trimming at V came to 3 bases and at J to 8 bases, leaving 7 bases not matched to a gene. Germline assignment: CDR1 SGHDT and CDR2 YYEEEE. This CDR3 is CASSWGQGTWGYTF. Written as DNA, the CDR3 is TGTGCCAGCAGCTGGGGACAGGGGACATGGGGCTACACCTTC.

This clonotype was detected only a few times. This sequence joins TRBV7-2 and TRBJ1-6, with unresolved D. This CDR3 has 17 amino acids. Trimming left V 2 bases short and J 6 bases short, with 17 bases between. CDR1 is SGHTA, CDR2 FQGNSA, per germline. DNA of the CDR3: TGTGCCAGCAGCTTATTCTATTTCGCTGGGAGTAATTCACCCCTCCACTTT. This gives the protein CASSLFYFAGSNSPLHF.

Only a few counts were recorded for this clonotype. This rearrangement joins TRBV7-8 to TRBJ2-7; 9 bases line up with TRBD1. V dropped 3 bases and J dropped 5; count of bases not matched to a gene: 8. CDR1 and CDR2 from the germline V gene are SGHVS and FQNEAQ. The CDR3 contains 15 residues. DNA for the CDR3: TGTGCCAGCAGCTTCCCCGGGACAGGGAGAAACGAGCAGTACTTC. Its protein is CASSFPGTGRNEQYF.

Ten or more counts support this clonotype. V is TRBV5-5 and J is TRBJ2-5; D ambiguous. V was pared by 2 bases and J by 1 base, with 6 bases between. Germline V gene lookup returns CDR1 SGHKS and CDR2 YYEKEE (reference sequence). The CDR3 has 13 residues. The CDR3 reads CASSFEFQETQYF. The CDR3 coding sequence is TGTGCCAGCAGCTTTGAGTTCCAAGAGACCCAGTACTTC.

This clonotype was seen more than once but under ten times. This sequence joins TRBV7-9 and TRBJ2-3; 10 positions match TRBD1. Per germline, CDR1 SEHNR and CDR2 FQNEAQ (reference sequence). After removal of 3 bases from V and 4 bases from J, the junction contained 1 base not matched to a gene. CDR3 length equals 14 residues. The CDR3 DNA follows: TGTGCCAGCAGCTTCGGGACAGGGGCAGATACGCAGTATTTT. Translating it yields CASSFGTGADTQYF.

The chain recombines TRBV5-1 with TRBJ2-7; D remains unclear. The CDR3 runs 11 residues. Germline CDR1 and CDR2: SGHRS and YFSETQ. The V and J ends lost 2 bases and 4 bases respectively, with 4 bases between them. CDR3 residues: CASSFRYEQYV. The CDR3 DNA reads as TGCGCCAGCAGCTTTCGGTACGAGCAGTACGTC.

V usage is TRBV6-1 and J usage is TRBJ2-5; 15 nucleotides line up with TRBD2. V lost 6 bases to trimming and J lost 5 bases; unmatched junction nucleotides: 7. Germline loops: CDR1 MNHNS, CDR2 SASEGT. The CDR3 contains 16 residues. The CDR3 nucleotides are TGTGCCAGCAGGAGGACTAGCGGGGGGGTCGGGGAGACCCAGTACTTC. Its translation: CASRRTSGGVGETQYF.

This clonotype was seen only a few times. The chain links TRBV6-5 to TRBJ2-4; D is unresolved. The V end was cut by 5 bases, the J end by 0 bases, with 14 bases between. The CDR3 has 16 amino acids. Looked up from germline, CDR1 is MNHEY and CDR2 is SVGAGI. The CDR3 sequence: CASSRTDNLAKNIQYF. In DNA form, the CDR3 reads TGTGCCAGCAGTCGGACGGATAACCTAGCCAAAAACATTCAGTACTTC.

The chain recombines TRBV27 with TRBJ2-3, with D unclear. Trimming shortened V by 4 bases and J by 9 bases, and 11 bases separated the two germline ends. From germline, CDR1 is MNHEY and CDR2 SMNVEV (reference sequence). The CDR3 totals 12 residues. The CDR3 is CASSSDSATQYF. CDR3 bases: TGTGCCAGCAGTTCCGACTCGGCCACGCAGTATTTT.